Listed below are T cell receptor beta chains from one sample, sequenced in a study of shared clonotypes between healthy human individuals. Measured with immunoSEQ multiplex PCR; TCRdb has only the in-frame clones, and not every one. Among hundreds of thousands of clones listed, around three quarters were seen once. Source material: memory CD4+ T cells sorted from blood. The receptors derive from a woman in her 30s in good health. Both conserved end residues are part of each CDR3. D genes are given only for firm matches. Some rows have no size entry. The others give once, few or many, or a class for an expanded clone.

- TRBJ2-7 few TRBV4-1 TGCGCCAGCAGCCAAGAACGTTCCGCGGGATCTTCCTACGAGCAGTACTTC CASSQERSAGSSYEQYF
- TRBJ2-7 - TRBV13 TGTGCCAGCAGCTTAGGCCTCGACGTAAGCTCCTACGAGCAGTACTTC CASSLGLDVSSYEQYF
- TRBJ1-4 - TRBV7-2 TGTGCCAGCAGCTTAGGGCAGGGCGGCGAAAAACTGTTTTTT CASSLGQGGEKLFF
TRBD1 TRBJ1-5 - TRBV19 TGTGCCAGTAGGGTTGACAGGGTTAACAATCAGCCCCAGCATTTT CASRVDRVNNQPQHF
- TRBJ1-1 - TRBV4-2 TGTGCCAGCAGCCAAGAGCCGACTGACACTGAAGCTTTCTTT CASSQEPTDTEAFF
TRBD1 TRBJ1-2 - TRBV5-5 TGTGCCAGCAGCTTGGCGTTTCCAGGACAGGGGAATGACTATGGCTACACCTTC CASSLAFPGQGNDYGYTF
TRBD2 TRBJ2-3 once TRBV13 TGTGCCAGCAGCGAGCGGGGCGGCGCAGATACGCAGTATTTT CASSERGGADTQYF
- TRBJ1-2 - TRBV23-1 TGCGCCAGCAGTACAACCGGCCATAACTTCCCGCCCAACTATGGCTACACCTTC CASSTTGHNFPPNYGYTF
TRBD1 TRBJ2-1 - TRBV19 TGTGCCAGTAGTATTGATTCCGGGACAGGGGGGTACAATGAGCAGTTCTTC CASSIDSGTGGYNEQFF
TRBD1 TRBJ2-7 - TRBV4-1 TGCGCCAGCAGCCAACCAGGGGGTTACGAGCAGTACTTC CASSQPGGYEQYF
TRBD1 TRBJ2-5 - TRBV11-2 TGTGCCAGCATGCGGACAGGGGCACCGAAGGAGACCCAGTACTTC CASMRTGAPKETQYF
- TRBJ2-7 - TRBV6-5 TGTGCCAGCAGTTACTCCGCAGGTTCCTACGAGCAGTACTTC CASSYSAGSYEQYF
- TRBJ1-1 - TRBV27 TGTGCCAGCACCCCAGGGCAGGGCAACACTGAAGCTTTCTTT CASTPGQGNTEAFF
TRBD1 TRBJ2-7 - TRBV5-4 TGTGCCAGCAGCTTGCGCGGGACAGGGACCAACGAGCAGTACTTC CASSLRGTGTNEQYF
TRBD1 TRBJ1-4 - TRBV5-8 TGTGCCAGCAGCTTCGGACAGGGGTATGAAAAACTGTTTTTT CASSFGQGYEKLFF
TRBD2 TRBJ2-7 once TRBV7-3 TGTGCCAGCAGCTTTTTAGCGGGTGCTTCCTACGAGCAGTACTTC CASSFLAGASYEQYF
TRBD1 TRBJ2-4 - TRBV10-3 TGTGCCATCAGTGATTCAGGGGGATCTGGCATTCAGTACTTC CAISDSGGSGIQYF
TRBD1 TRBJ1-5 - TRBV19 TGTGCCAGTAGTATTCAGGGGACAGGCAATAGCAATCAGCCCCAGCATTTT CASSIQGTGNSNQPQHF
TRBD2 TRBJ2-3 few TRBV4-2 TGTGCCAGCAGCCAAGGAGGCGGGGCTAGCGGGAGTGAAAGTTATAGCACAGATACGCAGTATTTT CASSQGGGASGSESYSTDTQYF
TRBD2 TRBJ2-5 many TRBV5-1 TGCGCCAGCAGGCGACAAGCGGGAGAGGAGACCCAGTACTTC CASRRQAGEETQYF
- TRBJ1-5 - TRBV28 TGTGCCAGCAGTTTTTCAGGAGGTCACAATCAGCCCCAGCATTTT CASSFSGGHNQPQHF
- TRBJ2-7 few TRBV30 TGTGCCTGGAGTAAGCGACTAGGGGACTACGAGCAGTACTTC CAWSKRLGDYEQYF
- TRBJ2-2 once TRBV1 TGCACCAGCAGCTTCCGGACTAGCGGTAGCACCGGGGAGCTGTTTTTT CTSSFRTSGSTGELFF
TRBD2 TRBJ2-2 once TRBV11-2 TGTGCCAGCAGGTTAGCGGGAGGCCAAGCCGGGGAGCTGTTTTTT CASRLAGGQAGELFF
TRBD1 TRBJ2-7 - TRBV6-1 TGTGCCAGCAAAGCGGGACAGGGGACGTTCGAGCAGTACTTC CASKAGQGTFEQYF
TRBD2 TRBJ2-7 - TRBV6-5 TGTGCCAGCAGTACGACTAGCGGGATTTCCTACGAGCAGTACTTC CASSTTSGISYEQYF
TRBD1 TRBJ1-2 few TRBV6-6 TGTGCCAGCAGGCGACAGGGGGTGGGATATGGCTACACCTTC CASRRQGVGYGYTF
- TRBJ2-7 - TRBV5-1 TGCGCCAGCAGCCCGACGCCCGAAAGGGAGCAGTACTTC CASSPTPEREQYF
- TRBJ1-2 - TRBV6-5 TGTGCCAGCAGTTATGTAGGGAGTGGAGGCTACACCTTC CASSYVGSGGYTF
- TRBJ1-3 - TRBV5-1 TGCGCCAGCAGCTTGGGGAACAGCGAAGGAAACACCATATATTTT CASSLGNSEGNTIYF
- TRBJ2-1 - TRBV6-5 TGTGCCAGCAGTTACTCAGGGGGATACAATGAGCAGTTCTTC CASSYSGGYNEQFF
TRBD2 TRBJ2-1 - TRBV9 TGTGCCAGCAGCGTTGCCGGGACTAGCGGGATGGGCAATGAGCAGTTCTTC CASSVAGTSGMGNEQFF
TRBD1 TRBJ1-2 many TRBV7-9 TGTGCCAGCAGCCAAGGACAGGACTATGGCTACACCTTC CASSQGQDYGYTF
- TRBJ2-2 - TRBV5-1 TGCGCCAGCAGCTTGGAGGCACGCGGGAACACCGGGGAGCTGTTTTTT CASSLEARGNTGELFF
TRBD2 TRBJ2-3 - TRBV28 TGTGCCAGCAGTATTAGCGGGAAAGGAGATACGCAGTATTTT CASSISGKGDTQYF
TRBD1 TRBJ1-4 - TRBV11-2 TGTGCCAGCAGCCGGGACAGGGTTTCTGAAAAACTGTTTTTT CASSRDRVSEKLFF
TRBD2 TRBJ2-5 once TRBV28 TGTGCCAGCAGGGAGGCGGGAGGTTTAGTCAGGGAGACCCAGTACTTC CASREAGGLVRETQYF
- TRBJ2-3 - TRBV7-3 TGTGCCAGCAGCTCCCAGAGGACAGGCACAGATACGCAGTATTTT CASSSQRTGTDTQYF